This paragraph covers one T cell receptor beta chain sequence. The entry originates in a study of blood T cells in healthy people across ages. The use of a sample-barcoded 5' primer and a J-beta primer mix characterized a second PCR of roughly 6 to 11 cycles. TCRdb called the 5' RACE reads again in MiXCR, with one record for every CDR3 protein. The sample shows around 1,000,000 distinct CDR3 sequences, approximately 26% of them seen only once. The CDR3 totals 13 residues. V lost 5 bases to trimming and J lost 4 bases, with 15 bases between them. Germline V lookup: CDR1 DFQATT, CDR2 SNEGSKA (reference sequence). The same specimen was also included in a second study, on T cells of mothers and their children. As reported in that work: Mothers gave over 8 million TCR beta CDR3 reads each, and children around 2.9 million each.

This receptor was identified in a girl aged 2 to 9 in good health. The rearrangement links TRBV20-1 to TRBJ2-7; D not certain. Sequences were obtained from blood. The CDR3 sequence is CSAQREGRYEQYF. The CDR3 nucleotides read TGCAGTGCTCAACGCGAAGGTCGGTACGAGCAGTACTTC.